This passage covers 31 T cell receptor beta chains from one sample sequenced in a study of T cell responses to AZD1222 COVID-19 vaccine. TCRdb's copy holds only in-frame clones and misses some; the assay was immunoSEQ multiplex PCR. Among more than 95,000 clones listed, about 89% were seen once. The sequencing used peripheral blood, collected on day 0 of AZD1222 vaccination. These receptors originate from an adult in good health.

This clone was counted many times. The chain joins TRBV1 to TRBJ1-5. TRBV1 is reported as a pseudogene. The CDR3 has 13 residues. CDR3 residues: CTSSRNPGLPGHF. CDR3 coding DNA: TGCACCAGCAGCCGGAATCCGGGGCTTCCGGGGCATTTT.

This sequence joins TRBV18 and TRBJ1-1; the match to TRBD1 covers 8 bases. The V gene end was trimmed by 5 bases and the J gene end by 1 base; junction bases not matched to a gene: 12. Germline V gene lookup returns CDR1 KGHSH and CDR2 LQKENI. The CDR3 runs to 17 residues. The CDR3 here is CASSSFGQGRGNTEAFF. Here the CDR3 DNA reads TGTGCCAGCTCATCCTTCGGACAGGGACGGGGGAACACTGAAGCTTTCTTT.

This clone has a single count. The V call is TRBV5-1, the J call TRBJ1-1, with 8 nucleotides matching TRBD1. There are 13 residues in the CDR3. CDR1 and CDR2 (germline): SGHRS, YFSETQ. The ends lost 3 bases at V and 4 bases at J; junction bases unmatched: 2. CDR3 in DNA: TGCGCCAGCAGCTCCGGACAGGGCACTGAAGCTTTCTTT. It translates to CASSSGQGTEAFF.

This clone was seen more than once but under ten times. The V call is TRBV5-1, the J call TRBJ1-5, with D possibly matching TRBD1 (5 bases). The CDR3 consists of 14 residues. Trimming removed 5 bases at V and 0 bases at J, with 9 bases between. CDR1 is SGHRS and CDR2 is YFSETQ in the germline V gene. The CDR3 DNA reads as TGCGCCAGCAGTCCCGACAGTAGCAATCAGCCCCAGCATTTT. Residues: CASSPDSSNQPQHF.

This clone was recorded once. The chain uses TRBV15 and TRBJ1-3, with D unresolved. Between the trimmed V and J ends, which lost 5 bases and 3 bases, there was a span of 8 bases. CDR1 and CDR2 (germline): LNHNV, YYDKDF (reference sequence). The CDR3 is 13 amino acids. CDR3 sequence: CATSEGLGNTIYF. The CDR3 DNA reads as TGTGCCACCAGCGAGGGCCTTGGAAACACCATATATTTT.

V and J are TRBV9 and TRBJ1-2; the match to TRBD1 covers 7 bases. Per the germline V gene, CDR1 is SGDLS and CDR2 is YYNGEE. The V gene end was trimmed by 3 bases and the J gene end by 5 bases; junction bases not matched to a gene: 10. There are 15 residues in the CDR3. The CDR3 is CASSAHRDRTYGYTF. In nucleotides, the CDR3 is TGTGCCAGCAGCGCTCACCGGGACAGAACTTATGGCTACACCTTC.

CDR3 in amino acids: CASSQGGRAGGPGDTQYF. CDR3 bases: TGCGCCAGCAGCCAAGGCGGGAGAGCGGGAGGGCCGGGAGATACGCAGTATTTT. The J gene is TRBJ2-3, the V gene TRBV4-3; 10 bases map to TRBD2. This CDR3 has 18 residues. From germline, CDR1 is LGHNA and CDR2 YSLEER. The V and J ends lost 1 base and 5 bases, in that order; junction bases with no gene match: 12.

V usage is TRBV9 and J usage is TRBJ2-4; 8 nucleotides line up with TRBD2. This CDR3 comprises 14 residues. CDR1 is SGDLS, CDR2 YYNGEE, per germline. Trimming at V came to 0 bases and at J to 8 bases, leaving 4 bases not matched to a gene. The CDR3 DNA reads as TGTGCCAGCAGCGTAGCGGGGGGGTTGGACATTCAGTACTTC. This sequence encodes CASSVAGGLDIQYF.

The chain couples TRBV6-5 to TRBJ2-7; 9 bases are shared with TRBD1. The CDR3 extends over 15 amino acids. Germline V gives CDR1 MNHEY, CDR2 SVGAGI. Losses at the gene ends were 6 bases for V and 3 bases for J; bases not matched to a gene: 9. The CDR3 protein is CASRNYGTGNYEQYF. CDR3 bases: TGTGCCAGCAGAAACTATGGGACAGGGAACTACGAGCAGTACTTC.

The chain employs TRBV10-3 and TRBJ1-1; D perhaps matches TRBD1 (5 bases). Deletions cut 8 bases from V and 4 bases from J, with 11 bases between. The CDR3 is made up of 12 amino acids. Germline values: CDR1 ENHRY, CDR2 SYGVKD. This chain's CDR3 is CAISGEGTEAFF. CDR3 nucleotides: TGTGCCATCTCGGGGGAGGGCACTGAAGCTTTCTTT.

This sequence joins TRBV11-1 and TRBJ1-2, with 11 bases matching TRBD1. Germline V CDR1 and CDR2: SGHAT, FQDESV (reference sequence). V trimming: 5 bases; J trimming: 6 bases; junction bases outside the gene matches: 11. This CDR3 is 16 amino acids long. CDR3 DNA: TGTGCCAGCAGCCGAAAGGACAGGGGGCGCGGTGATGGCTACACCTTC. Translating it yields CASSRKDRGRGDGYTF.

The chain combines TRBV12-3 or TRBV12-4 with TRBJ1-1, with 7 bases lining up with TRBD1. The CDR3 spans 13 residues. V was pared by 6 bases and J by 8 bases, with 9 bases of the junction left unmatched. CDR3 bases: TGTGCCAGCAGCCTTACAGGGGCGAGAGAAGCTTTCTTT. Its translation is CASSLTGAREAFF.

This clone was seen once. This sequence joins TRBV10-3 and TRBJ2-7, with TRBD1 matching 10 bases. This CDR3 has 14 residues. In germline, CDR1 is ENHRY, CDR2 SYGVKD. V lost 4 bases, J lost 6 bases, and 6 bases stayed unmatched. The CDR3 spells CAISGSGTGAEQYF. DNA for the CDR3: TGTGCCATCAGTGGATCCGGGACAGGGGCCGAGCAGTACTTC.

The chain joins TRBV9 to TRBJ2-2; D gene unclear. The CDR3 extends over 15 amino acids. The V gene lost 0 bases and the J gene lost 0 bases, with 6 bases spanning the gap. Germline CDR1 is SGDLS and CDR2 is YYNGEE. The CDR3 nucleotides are TGTGCCAGCAGCGTAGAAGGCTCGAACACCGGGGAGCTGTTTTTT. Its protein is CASSVEGSNTGELFF.

The CDR3 region has the DNA TGTGCCAGCTCACCTGGGGAAGAGACCCAGTACTTC. Encoded protein: CASSPGEETQYF. The gene calls are TRBV18 and TRBJ2-5, with unresolved D. Deletions cut 3 bases from V and 3 bases from J, with 5 bases between. Germline V gene lookup returns CDR1 KGHSH and CDR2 LQKENI. The CDR3 loop spans 12 amino acids.

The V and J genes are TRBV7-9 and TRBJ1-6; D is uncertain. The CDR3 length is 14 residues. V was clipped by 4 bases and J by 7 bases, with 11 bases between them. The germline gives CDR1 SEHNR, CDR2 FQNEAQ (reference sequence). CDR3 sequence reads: CASSSQAINSPLHF. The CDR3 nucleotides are TGTGCCAGCAGCTCTCAGGCTATCAATTCACCCCTCCACTTT.

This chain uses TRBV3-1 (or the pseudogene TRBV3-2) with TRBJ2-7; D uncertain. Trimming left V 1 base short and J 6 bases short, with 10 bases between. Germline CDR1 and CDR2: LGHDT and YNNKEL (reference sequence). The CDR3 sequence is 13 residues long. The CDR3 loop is CASSQVLGSEQYF. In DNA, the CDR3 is TGTGCCAGCAGCCAAGTTTTGGGAAGCGAGCAGTACTTC.

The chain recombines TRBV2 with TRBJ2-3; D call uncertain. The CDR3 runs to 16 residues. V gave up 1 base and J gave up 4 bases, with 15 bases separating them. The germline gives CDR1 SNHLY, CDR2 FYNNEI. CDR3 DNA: TGTGCCAGCAGTGAAGGGCTGGGCAAGCTGGCAGATACGCAGTATTTT. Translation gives CASSEGLGKLADTQYF. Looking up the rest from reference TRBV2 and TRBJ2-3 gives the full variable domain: EPEVTQTPSHQVTQMGQEVILRCVPISNHLYFYWYRQILGQKVEFLVSFYNNEISEKSEIFDDQFSVERPDGSNFTLKIRSTKLEDSAMYFCASSEGLGKLADTQYFGPGTRLTVL.

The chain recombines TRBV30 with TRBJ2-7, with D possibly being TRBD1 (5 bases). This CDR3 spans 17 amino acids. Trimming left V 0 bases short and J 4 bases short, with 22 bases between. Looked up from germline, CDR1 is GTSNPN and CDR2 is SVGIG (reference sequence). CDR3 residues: CAWSVPASGFRRYEQYF. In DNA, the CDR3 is TGTGCCTGGAGTGTACCGGCTTCAGGGTTTCGGCGGTACGAGCAGTACTTC. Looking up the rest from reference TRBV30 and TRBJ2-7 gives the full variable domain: SQTIHQWPATLVQPVGSPLSLECTVEGTSNPNLYWYRQAAGRGLQLLFYSVGIGQISSEVPQNLSASRPQDRQFILSSKKLLLSDSGFYLCAWSVPASGFRRYEQYFGPGTRLTVT.

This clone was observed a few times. CDR3 nucleotides: TGTGCCAGCAGTTTATTCGGCGGGAGGGCCGGTGAGCAGTTCTTC. Its protein is CASSLFGGRAGEQFF. The chain is built from TRBV27 and TRBJ2-1; 9 positions match TRBD2. Trimming cost V 1 base and J 9 bases; bases outside gene matches: 7. Germline V lookup: CDR1 MNHEY, CDR2 SMNVEV (reference sequence). There are 15 residues in the CDR3.

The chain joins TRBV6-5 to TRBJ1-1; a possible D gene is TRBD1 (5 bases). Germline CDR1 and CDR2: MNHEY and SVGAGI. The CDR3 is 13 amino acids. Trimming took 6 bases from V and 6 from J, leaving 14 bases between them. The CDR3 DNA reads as TGTGCCAGCAGATGGGGGGGACGGGCTGAAGCTTTCTTT. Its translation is CASRWGGRAEAFF.

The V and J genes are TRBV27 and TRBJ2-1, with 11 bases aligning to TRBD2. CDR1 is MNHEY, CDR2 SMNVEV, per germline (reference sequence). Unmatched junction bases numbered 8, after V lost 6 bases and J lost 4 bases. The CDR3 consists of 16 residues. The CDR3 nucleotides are TGTGCCAGCAGCGAGATAGCGGGAGGGTCATACAATGAGCAGTTCTTC. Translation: CASSEIAGGSYNEQFF.

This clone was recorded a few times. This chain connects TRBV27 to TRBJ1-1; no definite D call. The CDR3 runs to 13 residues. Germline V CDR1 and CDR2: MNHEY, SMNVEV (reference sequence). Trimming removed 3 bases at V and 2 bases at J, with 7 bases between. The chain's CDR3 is CASSLAANTEAFF. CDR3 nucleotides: TGTGCCAGCAGTTTGGCAGCAAACACTGAAGCTTTCTTT.

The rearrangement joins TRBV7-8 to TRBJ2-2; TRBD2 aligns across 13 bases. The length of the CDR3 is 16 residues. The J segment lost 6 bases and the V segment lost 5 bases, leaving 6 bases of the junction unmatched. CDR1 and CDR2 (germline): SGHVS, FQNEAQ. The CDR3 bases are TGTGCCAGCAGCCCAGGACTAGCGGGAGTCCCCGGGGAGCTGTTTTTT. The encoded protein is CASSPGLAGVPGELFF.

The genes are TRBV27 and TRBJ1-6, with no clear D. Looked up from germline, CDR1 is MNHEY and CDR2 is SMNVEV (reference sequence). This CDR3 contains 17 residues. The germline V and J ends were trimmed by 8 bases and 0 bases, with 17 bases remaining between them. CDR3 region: CASCPRWAVSYNSPLHF. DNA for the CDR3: TGTGCCAGCTGCCCCCGTTGGGCAGTCTCCTATAATTCACCCCTCCACTTT.

The CDR3 DNA is TGTGCCAGCAGCCTTCACAGCACCCCTAATGGCTACACCTTC. Translated: CASSLHSTPNGYTF. The V call is TRBV9, the J call TRBJ1-2; no reliable D call. Germline CDR1 is SGDLS and CDR2 is YYNGEE. The V gene lost 4 bases and the J gene lost 6 bases, with 16 bases spanning the gap. This CDR3 is 14 amino acids long.

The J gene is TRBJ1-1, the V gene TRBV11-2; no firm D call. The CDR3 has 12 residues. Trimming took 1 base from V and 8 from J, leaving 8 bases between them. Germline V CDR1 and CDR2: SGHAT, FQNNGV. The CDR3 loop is CASSLGSGEAFF. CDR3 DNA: TGTGCCAGCAGCTTAGGTTCCGGGGAAGCTTTCTTT.

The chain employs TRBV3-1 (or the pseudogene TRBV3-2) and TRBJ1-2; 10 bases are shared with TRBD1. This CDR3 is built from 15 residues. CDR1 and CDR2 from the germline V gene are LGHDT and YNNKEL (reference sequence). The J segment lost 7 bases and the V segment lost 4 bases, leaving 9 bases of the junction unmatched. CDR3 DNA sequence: TGTGCCAGCAGCCGGACAGGGGGACTGGAGTCTGGCTACACCTTC. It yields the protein CASSRTGGLESGYTF.

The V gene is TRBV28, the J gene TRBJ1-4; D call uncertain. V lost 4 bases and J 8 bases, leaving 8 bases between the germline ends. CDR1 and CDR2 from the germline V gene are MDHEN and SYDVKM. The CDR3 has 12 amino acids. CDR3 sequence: CASSSPTEKLFF. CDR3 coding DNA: TGTGCCAGCAGTTCCCCGACAGAAAAACTGTTTTTT. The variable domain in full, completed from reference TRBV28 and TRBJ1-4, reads DVKVTQSSRYLVKRTGEKVFLECVQDMDHENMFWYRQDPGLGLRLIYFSYDVKMKEKGDIPEGYSVSREKKERFSLILESASTNQTSMYLCASSSPTEKLFFGSGTQLSVL.

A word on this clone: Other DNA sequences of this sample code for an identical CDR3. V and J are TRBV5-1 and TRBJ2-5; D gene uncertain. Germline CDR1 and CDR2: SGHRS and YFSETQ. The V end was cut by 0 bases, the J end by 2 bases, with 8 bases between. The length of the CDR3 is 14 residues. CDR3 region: CASSLGAAQETQYF. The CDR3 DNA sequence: TGCGCCAGCAGCTTGGGTGCCGCACAAGAGACCCAGTACTTC.

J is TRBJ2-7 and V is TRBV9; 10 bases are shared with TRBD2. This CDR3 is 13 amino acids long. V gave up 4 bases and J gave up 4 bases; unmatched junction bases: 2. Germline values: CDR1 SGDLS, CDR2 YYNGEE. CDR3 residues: CASSLSGGYEQYF. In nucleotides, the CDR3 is TGTGCCAGCAGCCTTAGCGGGGGGTACGAGCAGTACTTC.